These 12 T cell receptor beta chains share one sample of origin, sequenced in a study of T cell responses to AZD1222 COVID-19 vaccine. Generated by immunoSEQ multiplex PCR, the TCRdb table keeps only in-frame clones and is missing some. This table holds around 120,000 clones, under 95% found once. The sequenced sample was peripheral blood, obtained 28 days after the second AZD1222 dose. Receptor source: an adult who received the AZD1222 COVID-19 vaccine.

This sequence joins TRBV18 and TRBJ2-1, with D uncertain. V was trimmed by 5 bases and J by 4 bases, leaving 12 bases between them. Germline V gene data show CDR1 as KGHSH and CDR2 as LQKENI. The CDR3 is 14 residues long. CDR3 sequence: CASSYLSEYNEQFF. DNA of the CDR3: TGTGCCAGCTCATACCTATCTGAATACAATGAGCAGTTCTTC.

The chain combines TRBV6-2 or TRBV6-3 with TRBJ2-2; perhaps TRBD1 as D (6 bases). The V and J ends lost 2 bases and 5 bases respectively, with 18 bases between them. The length of the CDR3 is 17 residues. Germline CDR1 is MNHEY and CDR2 is SVGEGT. The CDR3, as DNA: TGTGCCAGCAGTTACCCCCCCGGACAGCTGAGAACCGGGGAGCTGTTTTTT. Protein: CASSYPPGQLRTGELFF.

The V and J genes are TRBV7-2 and TRBJ2-2, with D perhaps matching TRBD1 (6 bases). Germline V lookup: CDR1 SGHTA, CDR2 FQGNSA. The germline V and J ends were trimmed by 4 bases and 8 bases, with 14 bases remaining between them. This CDR3 is built from 14 residues. CDR3 nucleotide sequence: TGTGCCAGCAGCTCCTACAGGGTATCGGGGGAGCTGTTTTTT. It codes for CASSSYRVSGELFF.

J is TRBJ2-7 and V is TRBV10-3, with 7 bases aligning to TRBD2. V lost 4 bases to trimming and J lost 3 bases; unmatched junction nucleotides: 6. Germline V gives CDR1 ENHRY, CDR2 SYGVKD. The CDR3 runs 14 residues. CDR3 DNA: TGTGCCATCAGTGTCAGCGGGACCCTCTACGAGCAGTACTTC. It specifies CAISVSGTLYEQYF.

The rearrangement uses TRBV10-2 and TRBJ2-5; a weak D match, TRBD2 (6 bases). V lost 3 bases to trimming and J lost 3 bases, with 11 bases between them. The CDR3 is made up of 14 amino acids. CDR1 and CDR2 from the germline V gene are WSHSY and SAAADI. The CDR3 loop reads CASSDLSSEETQYF. CDR3 DNA sequence: TGCGCCAGCAGTGATTTGTCTAGCGAAGAGACCCAGTACTTC.

The gene calls are TRBV3-1 (or the pseudogene TRBV3-2) and TRBJ2-5; D tentatively fits TRBD1 or TRBD2 (5 bases each). CDR3 size: 16 residues. CDR1 is LGHDT, CDR2 YNNKEL, per germline (reference sequence). The germline V and J ends were trimmed by 3 bases and 5 bases, with 19 bases remaining between them. In DNA, the CDR3 is TGTGCCAGCAGCCACCACTCCGGGACCCCGGGGGAGACCCAGTACTTC. Translation gives CASSHHSGTPGETQYF.

The chain carries TRBV28 and TRBJ1-5, with D unresolved. The germline V and J ends were trimmed by 7 bases and 2 bases, with 6 bases remaining between them. Germline V lookup: CDR1 MDHEN, CDR2 SYDVKM. The CDR3 runs to 12 residues. The CDR3 reads CASTVGNQPQHF. The CDR3 DNA is TGTGCCAGCACTGTGGGCAATCAGCCCCAGCATTTT. The full variable domain, with the rest looked up from reference TRBV28 and TRBJ1-5, is DVKVTQSSRYLVKRTGEKVFLECVQDMDHENMFWYRQDPGLGLRLIYFSYDVKMKEKGDIPEGYSVSREKKERFSLILESASTNQTSMYLCASTVGNQPQHFGDGTRLSIL.

V usage is TRBV4-3 and J usage is TRBJ1-5, with 8 nucleotides matching TRBD1. Trimming cost V 3 bases and J 4 bases; bases outside gene matches: 5. Per germline, CDR1 LGHNA and CDR2 YSLEER. The CDR3 has 15 residues. CDR3: CASSQDRATNQPQHF. The CDR3 nucleotides read TGCGCCAGCAGCCAGGACAGGGCGACGAATCAGCCCCAGCATTTT.

This chain connects TRBV7-6 to TRBJ2-7; D tentatively reads TRBD1 or TRBD2 (7 bases each). This CDR3 is 19 amino acids long. Between the trimmed V and J ends, which lost 6 bases and 2 bases, there was a span of 29 bases. CDR1 is SGHVS, CDR2 FNYEAQ, per germline. This chain's CDR3 is CASRRTGPGGSANPYEQYF. CDR3 nucleotide sequence: TGTGCCAGCAGAAGGACAGGTCCGGGAGGAAGCGCCAACCCCTACGAGCAGTACTTC.

The chain links TRBV7-9 to TRBJ2-7; TRBD1 might be the D (6 bases). This CDR3 contains 17 residues. The V gene lost 0 bases and the J gene lost 0 bases, with 15 bases spanning the gap. Germline V CDR1 and CDR2: SEHNR, FQNEAQ (reference sequence). For the CDR3, the DNA is TGTGCCAGCAGCTTAGCTGGTCGGTGGGGACACTCCTACGAGCAGTACTTC. This sequence encodes CASSLAGRWGHSYEQYF.

DNA for the CDR3: TGTGCCAGCAGTTACTCCGCCTCCAAGGGCTACACCTTC. It encodes CASSYSASKGYTF. The chain employs TRBV6-5 and TRBJ1-2; no clear D gene. This CDR3 spans 13 amino acids. The V end lost 0 bases, the J end lost 8 bases, and 10 bases lay between the germline ends. Per the germline V gene, CDR1 is MNHEY and CDR2 is SVGAGI.

The CDR3 loop reads CASSARQGRGYTF. The CDR3 DNA sequence: TGTGCCAGCAGCGCCCGACAGGGGAGGGGCTACACCTTC. V is TRBV9 and J is TRBJ1-2, with 8 bases lining up with TRBD1. Trimming removed 3 bases from V and 8 bases from J; junction bases left unmatched: 6. The CDR3 spans 13 residues. Germline lookup yields CDR1 SGDLS and CDR2 YYNGEE.